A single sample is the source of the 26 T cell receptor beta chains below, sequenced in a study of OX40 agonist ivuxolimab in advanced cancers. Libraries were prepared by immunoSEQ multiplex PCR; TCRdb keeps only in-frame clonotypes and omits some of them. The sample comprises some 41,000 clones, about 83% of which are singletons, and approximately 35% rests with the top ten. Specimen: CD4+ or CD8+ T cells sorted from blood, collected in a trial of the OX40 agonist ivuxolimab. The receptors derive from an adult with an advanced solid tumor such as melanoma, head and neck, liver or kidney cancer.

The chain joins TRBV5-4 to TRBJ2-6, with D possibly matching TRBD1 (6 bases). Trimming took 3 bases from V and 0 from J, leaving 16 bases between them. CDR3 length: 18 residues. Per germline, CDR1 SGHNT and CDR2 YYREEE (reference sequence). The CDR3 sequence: CASSYGQIASSGANVLTF. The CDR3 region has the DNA TGTGCCAGCAGCTACGGACAGATCGCTAGCTCTGGGGCCAACGTCCTGACTTTC. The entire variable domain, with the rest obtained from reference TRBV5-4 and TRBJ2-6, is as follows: ETGVTQSPTHLIKTRGQQVTLRCSSQSGHNTVSWYQQALGQGPQFIFQYYREEENGRGNFPPRFSGLQFPNYSSELNVNALELDDSALYLCASSYGQIASSGANVLTFGAGSRLTVL.

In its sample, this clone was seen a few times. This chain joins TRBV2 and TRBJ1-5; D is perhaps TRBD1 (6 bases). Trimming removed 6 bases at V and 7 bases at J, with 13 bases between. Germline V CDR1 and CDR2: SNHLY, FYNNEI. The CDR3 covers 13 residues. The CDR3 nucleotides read TGTGCCAGCAGCGGGGGGCTGGGGCAGCCCCAGCATTTT. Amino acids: CASSGGLGQPQHF.

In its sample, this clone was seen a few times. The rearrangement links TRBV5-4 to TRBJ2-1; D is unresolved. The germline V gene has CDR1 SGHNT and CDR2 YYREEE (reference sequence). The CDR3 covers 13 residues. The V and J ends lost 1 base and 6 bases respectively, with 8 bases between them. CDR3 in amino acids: CASSLRRTNEQFF. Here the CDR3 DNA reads TGTGCCAGCAGCTTGCGTAGGACCAATGAGCAGTTCTTC. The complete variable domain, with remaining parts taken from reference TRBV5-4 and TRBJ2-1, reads ETGVTQSPTHLIKTRGQQVTLRCSSQSGHNTVSWYQQALGQGPQFIFQYYREEENGRGNFPPRFSGLQFPNYSSELNVNALELDDSALYLCASSLRRTNEQFFGPGTRLTVL.

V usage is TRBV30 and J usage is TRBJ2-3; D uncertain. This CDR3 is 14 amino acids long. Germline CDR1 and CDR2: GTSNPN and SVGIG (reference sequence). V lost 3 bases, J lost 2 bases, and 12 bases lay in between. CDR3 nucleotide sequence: TGTGCCTGGAGCCCCACTACCGTCACAGATACGCAGTATTTT. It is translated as CAWSPTTVTDTQYF.

The CDR3, as DNA: TGTGCCAGCAGCTTCGAGCCCACAGGGGGCTATGGCTACACCTTC. This translates into CASSFEPTGGYGYTF. This rearrangement joins TRBV5-4 to TRBJ1-2; 8 bases fit TRBD1. CDR3 size: 15 residues. CDR1 is SGHNT, CDR2 YYREEE, per germline (reference sequence). Germline trimming cut 2 bases from V and 4 bases from J; bases unmatched to any gene: 7.

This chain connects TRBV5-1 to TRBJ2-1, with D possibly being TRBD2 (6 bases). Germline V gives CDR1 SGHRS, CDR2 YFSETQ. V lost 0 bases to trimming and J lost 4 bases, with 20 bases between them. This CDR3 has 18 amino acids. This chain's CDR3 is CASSLGLGSLATYNEQFF. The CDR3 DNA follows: TGCGCCAGCAGCTTGGGATTGGGTTCGCTAGCGACTTACAATGAGCAGTTCTTC. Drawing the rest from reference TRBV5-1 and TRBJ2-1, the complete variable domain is KAGVTQTPRYLIKTRGQQVTLSCSPISGHRSVSWYQQTPGQGLQFLFEYFSETQRNKGNFPGRFSGRQFSNSRSEMNVSTLELGDSALYLCASSLGLGSLATYNEQFFGPGTRLTVL.

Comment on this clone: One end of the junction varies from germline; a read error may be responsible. As DNA, the CDR3 is TGTGCCAGCAGCTTGGAGGGGGGCTTTGCCTTC. This translates into CASSLEGGFAF. The chain employs TRBV5-4 and TRBJ1-2, with D possibly being TRBD1 (6 bases). The CDR3 length is 11 residues. Looked up from germline, CDR1 is SGHNT and CDR2 is YYREEE (reference sequence).

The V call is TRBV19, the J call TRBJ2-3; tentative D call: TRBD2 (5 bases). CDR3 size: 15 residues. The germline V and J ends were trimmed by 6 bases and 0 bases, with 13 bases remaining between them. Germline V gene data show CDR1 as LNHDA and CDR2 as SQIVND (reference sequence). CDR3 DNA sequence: TGTGCCAGTAGGACCGCGGGCACGAGCACAGATACGCAGTATTTT. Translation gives CASRTAGTSTDTQYF.

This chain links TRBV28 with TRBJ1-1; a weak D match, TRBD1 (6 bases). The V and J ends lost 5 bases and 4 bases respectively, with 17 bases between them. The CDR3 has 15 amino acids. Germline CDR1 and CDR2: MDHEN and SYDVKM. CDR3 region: CASSPGGEYGTEAFF. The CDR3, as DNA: TGTGCCAGCAGTCCGGGGGGCGAATATGGCACTGAAGCTTTCTTT.

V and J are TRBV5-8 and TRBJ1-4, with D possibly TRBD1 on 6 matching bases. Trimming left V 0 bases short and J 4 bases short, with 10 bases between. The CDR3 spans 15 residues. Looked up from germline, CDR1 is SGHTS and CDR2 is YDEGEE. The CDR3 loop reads CASSLGQGINEKLFF. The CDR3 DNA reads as TGTGCCAGCAGCTTGGGGCAGGGGATTAATGAAAAACTGTTTTTT.

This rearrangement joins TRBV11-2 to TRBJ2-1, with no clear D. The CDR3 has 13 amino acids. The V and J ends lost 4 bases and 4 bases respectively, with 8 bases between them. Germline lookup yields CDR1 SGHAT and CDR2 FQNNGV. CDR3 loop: CASSSVIYNEQFF. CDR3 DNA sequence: TGTGCCAGCAGCTCTGTGATATACAATGAGCAGTTCTTC.

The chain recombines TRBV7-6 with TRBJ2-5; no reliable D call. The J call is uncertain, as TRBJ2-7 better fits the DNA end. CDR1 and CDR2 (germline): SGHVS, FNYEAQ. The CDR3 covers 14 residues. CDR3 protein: CASGPYLNVYEQYF. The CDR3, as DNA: TGTGCCAGCGGCCCCTACCTCAATGTCTACGAGCAGTACTTC.

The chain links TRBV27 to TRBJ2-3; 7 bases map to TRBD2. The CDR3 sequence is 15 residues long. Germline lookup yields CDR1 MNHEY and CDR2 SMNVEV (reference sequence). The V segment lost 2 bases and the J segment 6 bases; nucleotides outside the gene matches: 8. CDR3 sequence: CASSLRPAGTDTQYF. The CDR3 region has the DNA TGTGCCAGCAGTTTAAGGCCAGCGGGGACGGATACGCAGTATTTT.

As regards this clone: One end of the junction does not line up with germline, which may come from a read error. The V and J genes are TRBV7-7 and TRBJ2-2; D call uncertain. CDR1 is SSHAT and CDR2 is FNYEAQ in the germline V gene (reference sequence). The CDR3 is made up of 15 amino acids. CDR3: CASSLDNLGTGELFF. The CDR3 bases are TGTGCTAGCAGCTTAGACAACCTTGGGACCGGGGAGCTGTTTTTT.

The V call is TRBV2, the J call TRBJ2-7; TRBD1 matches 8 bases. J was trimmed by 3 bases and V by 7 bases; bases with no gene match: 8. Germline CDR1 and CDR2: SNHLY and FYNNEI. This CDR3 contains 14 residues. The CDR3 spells CASTAGQGGYEQYF. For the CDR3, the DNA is TGTGCCAGCACCGCTGGACAGGGTGGCTACGAGCAGTACTTC.

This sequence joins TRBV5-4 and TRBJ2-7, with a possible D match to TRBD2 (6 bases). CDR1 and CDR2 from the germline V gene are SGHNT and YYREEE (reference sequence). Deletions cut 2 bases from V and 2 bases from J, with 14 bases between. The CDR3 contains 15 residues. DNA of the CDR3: TGTGCCAGCAGCTTACCGGGAGAAGGAGCCTACGAGCAGTACTTC. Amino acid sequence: CASSLPGEGAYEQYF.

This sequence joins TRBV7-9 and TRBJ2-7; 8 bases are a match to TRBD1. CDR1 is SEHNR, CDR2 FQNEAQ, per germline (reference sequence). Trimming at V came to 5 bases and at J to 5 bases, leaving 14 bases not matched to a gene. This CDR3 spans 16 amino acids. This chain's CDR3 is CASSAVYGTGDHEQYF. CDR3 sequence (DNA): TGTGCCAGCAGCGCGGTTTATGGGACAGGTGACCACGAGCAGTACTTC.

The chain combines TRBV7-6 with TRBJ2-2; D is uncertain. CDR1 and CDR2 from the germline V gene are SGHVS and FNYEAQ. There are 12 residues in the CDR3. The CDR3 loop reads CAGAANTGELFF. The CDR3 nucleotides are TGTGCGGGTGCTGCGAACACCGGGGAGCTGTTTTTT.

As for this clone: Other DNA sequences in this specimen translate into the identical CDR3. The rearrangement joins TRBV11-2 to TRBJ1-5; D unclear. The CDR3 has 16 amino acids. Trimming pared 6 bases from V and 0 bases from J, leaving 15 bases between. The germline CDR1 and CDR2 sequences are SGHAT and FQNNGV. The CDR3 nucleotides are TGTGCCAGCAGTTCCACTCCGGGGAATAGCAATCAGCCCCAGCATTTT. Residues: CASSSTPGNSNQPQHF.

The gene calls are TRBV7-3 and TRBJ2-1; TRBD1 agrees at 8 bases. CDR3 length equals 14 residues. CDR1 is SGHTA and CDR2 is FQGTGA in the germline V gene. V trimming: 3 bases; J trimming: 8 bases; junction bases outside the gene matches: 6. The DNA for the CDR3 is TGTGCCAGCAGCTTCGGACAGGGACAGTATGAGCAGTTCTTC. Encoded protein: CASSFGQGQYEQFF.

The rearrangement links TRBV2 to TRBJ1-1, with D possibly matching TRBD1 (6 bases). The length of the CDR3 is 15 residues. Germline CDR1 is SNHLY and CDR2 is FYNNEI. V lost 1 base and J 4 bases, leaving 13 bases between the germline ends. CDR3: CASSEEGVRSTEAFF. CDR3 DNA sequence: TGTGCCAGCAGTGAAGAGGGGGTACGTAGCACTGAAGCTTTCTTT.

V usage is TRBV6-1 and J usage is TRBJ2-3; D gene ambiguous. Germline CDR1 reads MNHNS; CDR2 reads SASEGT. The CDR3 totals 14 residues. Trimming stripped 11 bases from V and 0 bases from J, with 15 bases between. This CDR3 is CAVVQIPSTDTQYF. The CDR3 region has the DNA TGTGCCGTCGTGCAGATTCCGAGCACAGATACGCAGTATTTT.

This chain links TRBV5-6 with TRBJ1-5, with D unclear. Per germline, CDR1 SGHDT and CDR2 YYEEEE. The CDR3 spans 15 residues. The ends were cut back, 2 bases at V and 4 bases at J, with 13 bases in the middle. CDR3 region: CASSLWRTDNQPQHF. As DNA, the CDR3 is TGTGCCAGCAGCTTATGGCGTACAGATAATCAGCCCCAGCATTTT.

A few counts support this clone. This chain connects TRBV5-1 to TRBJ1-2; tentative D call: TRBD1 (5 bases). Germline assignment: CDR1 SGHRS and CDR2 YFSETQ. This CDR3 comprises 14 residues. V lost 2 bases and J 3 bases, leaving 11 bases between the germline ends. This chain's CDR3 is CASSLQPGHYGYTF. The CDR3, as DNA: TGCGCCAGCAGCTTACAGCCGGGGCACTATGGCTACACCTTC.

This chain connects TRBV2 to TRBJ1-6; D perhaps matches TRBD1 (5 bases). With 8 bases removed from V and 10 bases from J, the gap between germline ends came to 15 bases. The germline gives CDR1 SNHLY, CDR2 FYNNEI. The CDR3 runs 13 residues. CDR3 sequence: CASSRDGLSPLHF. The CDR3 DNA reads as TGTGCCAGCTCTCGGGACGGTTTATCACCCCTCCACTTT.

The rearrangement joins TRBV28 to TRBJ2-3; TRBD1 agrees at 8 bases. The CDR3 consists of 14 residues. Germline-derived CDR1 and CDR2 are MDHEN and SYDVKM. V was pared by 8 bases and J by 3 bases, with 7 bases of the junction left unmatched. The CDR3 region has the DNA TGTGCCAGCGCTCCAGGGGGCAAAACAGATACGCAGTATTTT. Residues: CASAPGGKTDTQYF.